Sequencing of this TCR beta chain was carried out in a study of T cells after yellow fever vaccination (dated by TCRdb to about 2019). Looking at the study overall: The SMART-Seq v4 Ultra Low Input RNA kit was used to prepare libraries from fractions with low cell numbers. Bulk TCR alpha and beta repertoires were sequenced longitudinally to track T-cell clones before and after primary and booster YFV17D yellow fever vaccination. Two healthy male donors, one aged 18 to 29 and one aged 30 to 40 years, made up the cohort. Blood samples were taken at several timepoints before and after primary and secondary immunization, and bulk PBMC replicates and cell subsets were isolated. On the study overall, not on this receptor specifically: The study included only a couple of donors, which limits how far the findings can be generalized. The secondary T-cell response was weaker than the primary response but faster, peaking on day 5 instead of day 15. A small share of clonotypes occurred in both CD4 and CD8 compartments, likely arising from convergent recombination. Most clones expanded after primary vaccination (approximately 95% of CD4 and 88% of CD8) were re-detected after the booster, suggesting that broad memory maintenance occurred. Computational filtering was required because FACS-sorted repertoires could contain abundant contaminating clonotypes from the bulk population.

Explained via the paper, the treatment or condition label denotes: live attenuated yellow fever vaccine strain. At every blood-draw timepoint, two biological replicates of bulk PBMCs were collected. PBMCs were isolated from peripheral blood using a standard Ficoll-Paque protocol. TriZol was used to extract RNA from bulk PBMCs, from CD4 and CD8 fractions, and from dextramer-positive and dextramer-negative fractions. This clonotype was observed at least ten times. The antigen it recognizes is unknown. Per-base quality was not reported, and no clone a single base away is much larger than it. Data came from an Illumina NovaSeq 6000. TCR cDNA was synthesized by 5'RACE template switching, which introduced a universal primer site and unique molecular identifiers. Priming of cDNA synthesis was performed from both the TCR alpha and TCR beta constant segments. Libraries were amplified in two PCR steps, with sample barcodes and sequencing adapters added in the second step. Sequencing of libraries was done on Illumina HiSeq 2500 (2x100 bp) or NovaSeq (2x150 bp). Processing in the source paper ran as follows. Reads were demultiplexed and collapsed into UMI consensus sequences with MIGEC, and V(D)J alignment was performed with MiXCR. Vaccine-responding clonotypes were identified with edgeR using replicate PBMC samples, with FDR below 0.01 and a log2 fold change above 5 up to day 15 being required. Bulk clonotypes were assigned CD4 or CD8 identity according to which sequenced CD4 or CD8 repertoire held them at higher abundance. Using fastp trimming at Q25 and MiXCR clonotype assembly, TCRdb reanalyzed the public sequencing data and kept in-frame beta chains. Rows are unified per CDR3 protein, each entry keeping the most common DNA and genes. None of the V and J calls come from the authors' own analysis; TCRdb made them. Present in this sample are hundreds of thousands of distinct CDR3 sequences, approximately 3.8% of which were seen just once. 23% of the sample lies in the top ten.

After removal of 5 bases from V and 4 bases from J, the junction retains 4 bases not matched to a gene. For CDR1 and CDR2, the germline V gene lists SGHTA and FQGNSA. From the cysteine up to the phenylalanine, the CDR3 has a length of 14 residues. Of the read, only the CDR3 DNA is kept; its 42 bases are in frame from base 1. Recombination connected TRBV7-2 to TRBJ2-3, and TRBD2 matches 9 of the central bases. This TCR derives from a man younger than 35 who received the YFV17D yellow fever vaccine. This sample comprised PBMCs, obtained on the day of the yellow fever booster vaccination. The nucleotide sequence reads TGTGCCAGCAGCGATCGGACTAGCGCAGATACGCAGTATTTT. The resulting protein is CASSDRTSADTQYF. The CDR3, completed at both ends by the reference TRBV7-2 and TRBJ2-3 genes, gives the full variable domain GAGVSQSPSNKVTEKGKDVELRCDPISGHTALYWYRQSLGQGLEFLIYFQGNSAPDKSGLPSDRFSAERTGGSVSTLTIQRTQQEDSAVYLCASSDRTSADTQYFGPGTRLTVL.